The clone carrying this T cell receptor (beta chain) was counted between two and nine times. Sequencing was performed with immunoSEQ multiplex PCR; in TCRdb, only in-frame clones are kept and a portion is missing. The table has 100,000 to 120,000 clones, approximately 89% seen once; the top ten hold around 0.26%. This sample was included in a study of OX40 agonist ivuxolimab in advanced cancers. This CDR3 has 13 residues. CDR1 and CDR2 from the germline V gene are LGHNA and YNFKEQ. V gave up 0 bases and J gave up 6 bases, with 5 bases separating them. Sequenced material: CD4+ or CD8+ T cells sorted from blood, taken in a trial of the OX40 agonist ivuxolimab. The chain carries TRBV4-2 and TRBJ2-2; D is uncertain. The clonotype originates from an adult with an advanced solid tumor such as melanoma, head and neck, liver or kidney cancer. CDR3 amino acids: CASSQDRAGELFF. CDR3 DNA: TGTGCCAGCAGCCAAGATAGGGCCGGGGAGCTGTTTTTT.